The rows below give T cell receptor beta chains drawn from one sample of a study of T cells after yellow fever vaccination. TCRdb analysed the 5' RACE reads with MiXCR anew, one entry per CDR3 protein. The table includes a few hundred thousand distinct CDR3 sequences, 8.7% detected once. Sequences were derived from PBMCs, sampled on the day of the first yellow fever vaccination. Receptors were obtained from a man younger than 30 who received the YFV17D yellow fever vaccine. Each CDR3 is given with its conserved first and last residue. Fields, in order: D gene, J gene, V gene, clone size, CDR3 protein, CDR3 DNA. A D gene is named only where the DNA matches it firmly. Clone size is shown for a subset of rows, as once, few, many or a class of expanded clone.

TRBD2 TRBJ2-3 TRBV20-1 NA CSATPPHTSGGTDTQYF TGCAGTGCCACGCCTCCTCACACTAGCGGGGGAACAGATACGCAGTATTTT
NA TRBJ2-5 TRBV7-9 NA CASSPNLETQYF TGTGCCAGCAGCCCGAATCTCGAGACCCAGTACTTC
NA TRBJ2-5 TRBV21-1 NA CASRGPTLSPVGAGETQYF TGTGCCAGCAGAGGACCAACACTAAGTCCAGTGGGGGCCGGAGAGACCCAGTACTTC
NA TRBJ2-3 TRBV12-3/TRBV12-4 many CASSLTVDTQYF TGTGCCAGCAGTTTGACTGTCGATACGCAGTATTTT
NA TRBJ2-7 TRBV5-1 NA CASRLGSEQYF TGCGCCAGCAGACTTGGGTCCGAGCAGTACTTC
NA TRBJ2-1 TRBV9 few CASSVGPGYNEQFF TGTGCCAGCAGCGTAGGCCCGGGGTACAATGAGCAGTTCTTC
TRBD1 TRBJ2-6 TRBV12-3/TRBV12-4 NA CACSFRAGGHYGANVLTF TGTGCCTGCAGTTTTCGGGCAGGGGGCCATTACGGGGCCAACGTCCTGACTTTC
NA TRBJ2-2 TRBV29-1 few CSVRFPRGELFF TGCAGCGTTCGGTTCCCGAGGGGGGAGCTGTTTTTT
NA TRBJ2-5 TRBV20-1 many CSASEGGEETQYF TGCAGTGCTAGTGAAGGGGGTGAGGAGACCCAGTACTTC
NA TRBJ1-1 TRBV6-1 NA CAADGGANTEAFF TGTGCCGCTGACGGGGGCGCAAACACTGAAGCTTTCTTT
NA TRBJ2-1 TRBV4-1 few CASSQEAIRDEVYNEQFF TGCGCCAGCAGCCAAGAGGCGATCCGGGACGAAGTCTACAATGAGCAGTTCTTC
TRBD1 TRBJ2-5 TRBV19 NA CASSKATGAGGIRETQYF TGTGCCAGTAGCAAGGCGACCGGGGCAGGGGGAATCCGAGAGACCCAGTACTTC
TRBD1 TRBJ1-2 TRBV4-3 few CASSQEGQGTYGYTF TGCGCCAGCAGCCAAGAAGGACAGGGGACCTATGGCTACACCTTC
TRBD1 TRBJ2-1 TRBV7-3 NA CASSPGTAELNEQFF TGTGCCAGCAGCCCTGGGACAGCTGAGTTGAATGAGCAGTTCTTC
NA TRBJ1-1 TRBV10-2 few CASSDRGVPNTEAFF TGCGCCAGCAGTGACAGGGGAGTGCCGAACACTGAAGCTTTCTTT
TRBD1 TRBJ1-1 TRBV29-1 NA CSGRQGAGEAFF TGCAGCGGGCGACAGGGGGCAGGTGAAGCTTTCTTT
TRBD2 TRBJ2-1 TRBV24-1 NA CATSDLRGGAGTYNEQFF TGTGCCACCAGTGACCTTCGCGGGGGGGCTGGAACCTACAATGAGCAGTTCTTC
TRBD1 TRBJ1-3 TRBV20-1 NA CSAARGAPGNTIYF TGCAGTGCTGCCAGGGGGGCGCCGGGAAACACCATATATTTT
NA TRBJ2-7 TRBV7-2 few CASSPGRYSYEQYF TGTGCCAGCAGCCCAGGAAGGTACTCCTACGAGCAGTACTTC
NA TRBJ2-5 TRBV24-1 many CATGNTQETQYF TGTGCCACCGGGAACACACAAGAGACCCAGTACTTC
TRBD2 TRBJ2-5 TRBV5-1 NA CASSWGLAGELKTQYF TGCGCCAGCAGCTGGGGACTAGCGGGGGAATTAAAGACCCAGTACTTC
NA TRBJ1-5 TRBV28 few CASSLILGPQHF TGTGCCAGCAGTTTAATCTTGGGGCCCCAGCATTTT
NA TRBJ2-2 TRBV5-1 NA CASSFIVMSVNTGELFF TGCGCCAGCAGTTTTATTGTAATGTCAGTTAACACCGGGGAGCTGTTTTTT
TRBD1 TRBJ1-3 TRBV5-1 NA CASSRDRGGNTIYF TGCGCCAGCAGCCGGGACAGGGGTGGAAACACCATATATTTT
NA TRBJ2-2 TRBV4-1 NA CASSHQGGLNTGELFF TGCGCCAGCAGCCACCAAGGGGGGCTAAACACCGGGGAGCTGTTTTTT
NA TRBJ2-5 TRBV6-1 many CATGARPSGETQYF TGTGCCACAGGGGCCCGACCCAGCGGAGAGACCCAGTACTTC
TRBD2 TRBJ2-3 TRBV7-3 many CASSLTGLAGNTDTQYF TGTGCCAGCAGCTTAACCGGACTAGCGGGGAACACAGATACGCAGTATTTT
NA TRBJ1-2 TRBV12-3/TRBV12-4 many CASTNLRENNYGYTF TGTGCCAGCACCAACTTGAGGGAAAATAACTATGGCTACACCTTC
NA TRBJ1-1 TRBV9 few CASSVGGARTEAFF TGTGCCAGCAGCGTAGGGGGGGCTCGAACTGAAGCTTTCTTT
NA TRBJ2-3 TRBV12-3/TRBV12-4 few CASSLGQSDTQYF TGTGCCAGCAGTTTAGGACAGTCGGATACGCAGTATTTT
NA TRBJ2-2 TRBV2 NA CASSTGPRGVGELFF TGTGCCAGCAGTACAGGGCCCAGAGGCGTCGGGGAGCTGTTTTTT
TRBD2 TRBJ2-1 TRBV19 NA CASSIPGGAYEQFF TGTGCCAGTAGTATTCCGGGGGGGGCCTATGAGCAGTTCTTC
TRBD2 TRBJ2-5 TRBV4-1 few CASSQEPGLAGGLGGETQYF TGCGCCAGCAGCCAAGAACCTGGACTAGCGGGGGGTCTGGGTGGAGAGACCCAGTACTTC
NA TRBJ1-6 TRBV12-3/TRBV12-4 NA CASSFGRGNNSPLHF TGTGCCAGCAGTTTCGGCAGAGGGAATAATTCACCCCTCCACTTT
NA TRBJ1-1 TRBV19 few CASTLDGEAFF TGTGCCAGTACTCTGGACGGTGAAGCTTTCTTT
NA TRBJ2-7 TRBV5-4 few CASSLTGQSYEQYF TGTGCCAGCAGCTTGACAGGCCAATCCTACGAGCAGTACTTC
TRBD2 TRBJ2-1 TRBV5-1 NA CASSLWAGRGGHNEQFF TGCGCCAGCAGCTTGTGGGCTGGGCGGGGGGGCCACAATGAGCAGTTCTTC
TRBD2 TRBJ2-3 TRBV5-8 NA CASEGTITDTQYF TGTGCCAGCGAGGGGACTATCACAGATACGCAGTATTTT
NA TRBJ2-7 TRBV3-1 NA CASSPRQDEQYF TGTGCCAGCAGCCCCCGACAGGACGAGCAGTACTTC
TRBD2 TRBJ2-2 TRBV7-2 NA CASSFSGGAVPGELFF TGTGCCAGCAGCTTTAGCGGGGGGGCGGTCCCCGGGGAGCTGTTTTTT
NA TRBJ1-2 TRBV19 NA CAGSKTAGYGYTF TGTGCCGGAAGCAAAACAGCAGGCTATGGCTACACCTTC
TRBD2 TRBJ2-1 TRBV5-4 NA CASNRGLAGEREQFF TGTGCCAGCAATAGGGGACTAGCGGGGGAGCGTGAGCAGTTCTTC
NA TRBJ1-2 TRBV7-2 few CASSPRTEGNYGYTF TGTGCCAGCAGCCCGCGGACGGAGGGTAACTATGGCTACACCTTC
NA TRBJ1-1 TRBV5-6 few CASSYGVSEAFF TGTGCCAGCAGCTATGGGGTCAGTGAAGCTTTCTTT
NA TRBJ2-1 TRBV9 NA CASGPDRSWGNEQFF TGTGCCAGCGGACCGGACCGCTCGTGGGGCAATGAGCAGTTCTTC
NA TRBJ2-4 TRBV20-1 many CSARDPLAKNIQYF TGCAGTGCTAGAGATCCGCTAGCCAAAAACATTCAGTACTTC
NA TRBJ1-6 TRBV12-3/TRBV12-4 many CASSPIWAGPFSPLHF TGTGCCAGCAGCCCCATATGGGCGGGTCCTTTTTCACCCCTCCACTTT
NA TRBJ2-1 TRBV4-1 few CASSQVAGVRNEQFF TGCGCCAGCAGCCAAGTGGCAGGGGTCAGGAATGAGCAGTTCTTC
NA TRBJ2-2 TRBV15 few CATAEDEGGELFF TGTGCCACCGCCGAGGACGAAGGCGGGGAGCTGTTTTTT
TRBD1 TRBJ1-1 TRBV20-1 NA CSATGQLNTEAFF TGCAGTGCTACGGGACAGTTGAACACTGAAGCTTTCTTT
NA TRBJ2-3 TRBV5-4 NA CASSGQSADTQYF TGTGCCAGCAGCGGCCAGAGCGCAGATACGCAGTATTTT
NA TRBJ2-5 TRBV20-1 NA CSAITGGGMPGETQYF TGCAGTGCTATTACCGGAGGGGGGATGCCAGGGGAGACCCAGTACTTC
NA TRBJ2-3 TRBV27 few CASSMTTTDTQYF TGTGCCAGCAGTATGACTACAACAGATACGCAGTATTTT
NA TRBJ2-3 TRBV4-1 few CASSQEGNSGRYTQYF TGCGCCAGCAGCCAAGAGGGGAATAGCGGTCGATATACGCAGTATTTT
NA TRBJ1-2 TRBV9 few CASSVGATANYGYTF TGTGCCAGCAGCGTAGGCGCAACAGCTAACTATGGCTACACCTTC
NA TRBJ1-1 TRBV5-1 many CASSQGWTEAFF TGCGCCAGCAGCCAAGGGTGGACTGAAGCTTTCTTT
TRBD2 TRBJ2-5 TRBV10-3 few CAISGVLAGEETQYF TGTGCCATCAGTGGAGTCCTAGCGGGGGAGGAGACCCAGTACTTC
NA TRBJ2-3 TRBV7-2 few CASSTYGGDTQYF TGTGCCAGCAGCACCTATGGGGGGGATACGCAGTATTTT
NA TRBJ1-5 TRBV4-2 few CASSRDGLPNQPQHF TGTGCCAGCAGCCGCGACGGACTACCCAATCAGCCCCAGCATTTT
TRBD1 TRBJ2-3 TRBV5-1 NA CASNPDRVGADTQYF TGCGCCAGCAACCCGGACAGGGTCGGCGCAGATACGCAGTATTTT